These 18 T cell receptor beta chains came from one sample sequenced in a study of OX40 agonist ivuxolimab in advanced cancers. The repertoire was sequenced with immunoSEQ multiplex PCR; TCRdb's copy has only in-frame clones and lacks some. The repertoire holds some 99,000 clones, with 70% to 90% as singletons. Sequenced material: CD4+ or CD8+ T cells sorted from blood, taken in a trial of the OX40 agonist ivuxolimab. The receptors here all came from an adult with an advanced solid tumor such as melanoma, head and neck, liver or kidney cancer.

The J gene is TRBJ2-1, the V gene TRBV4-3; unclear D gene. Per the germline V gene, CDR1 is LGHNA and CDR2 is YSLEER. Trimming left V 4 bases short and J 9 bases short, with 16 bases between. The CDR3 is made up of 14 amino acids. The CDR3 bases are TGCGCCAGCAGCCCCACCCCGCTAGACGGTGAGCAGTTCTTC. This gives the protein CASSPTPLDGEQFF.

Here the CDR3 reads CASNFGGTGELFF. CDR3 DNA sequence: TGCGCCAGCAACTTCGGAGGCACCGGGGAGCTGTTTTTT. The chain recombines TRBV5-1 with TRBJ2-2, with TRBD2 as a possible D gene (5 bases). The CDR3 extends over 13 amino acids. Per the germline V gene, CDR1 is SGHRS and CDR2 is YFSETQ. V was pared by 6 bases and J by 4 bases, with 10 bases between.

The chain recombines TRBV4-3 with TRBJ2-7, with D possibly TRBD1 on 6 matching bases. This CDR3 contains 14 residues. CDR1 and CDR2 (germline): LGHNA, YSLEER. V was pared by 4 bases and J by 2 bases, with 12 bases between. The CDR3 spells CASSRRGTTYEQYF. CDR3 nucleotides: TGCGCCAGCAGCCGTAGGGGGACGACCTACGAGCAGTACTTC.

CDR3 protein: CASSPESGGNGYTF. CDR3 coding DNA: TGTGCCAGCAGCCCCGAGAGCGGGGGAAATGGCTACACCTTC. The V gene is TRBV7-2, the J gene TRBJ1-2, with D perhaps TRBD1 (5 bases). Trimming stripped 5 bases from V and 6 bases from J, with 16 bases between. Germline-derived CDR1 and CDR2 are SGHTA and FQGNSA. This CDR3 is built from 14 residues.

The V call is TRBV5-1, the J call TRBJ2-5; no firm D call. There are 13 residues in the CDR3. Germline V gene lookup returns CDR1 SGHRS and CDR2 YFSETQ. The V gene lost 3 bases and the J gene lost 2 bases, with 8 bases spanning the gap. CDR3 nucleotides: TGCGCCAGCAGCTCGGCTCAGCAAGAGACCCAGTACTTC. Encoded protein: CASSSAQQETQYF.

The V and J genes are TRBV18 and TRBJ1-5, with no clear D. The CDR3 totals 14 residues. The germline V and J ends were trimmed by 2 bases and 4 bases, with 9 bases remaining between them. Germline V gene data show CDR1 as KGHSH and CDR2 as LQKENI. CDR3 DNA: TGTGCCAGCTCACCAGGGAACGGGAATCAGCCCCAGCATTTT. This codes for CASSPGNGNQPQHF.

The chain uses TRBV9 and TRBJ2-3, with D possibly being TRBD1 or TRBD2 (6 bases each). Germline CDR1 reads SGDLS; CDR2 reads YYNGEE. This CDR3 contains 15 residues. Trimming stripped 4 bases from V and 4 bases from J, with 16 bases between. The CDR3 nucleotides are TGTGCCAGCAGCCCCAGGGGCGGGGCGTCAGATACGCAGTATTTT. Protein: CASSPRGGASDTQYF. Combining the CDR3 with reference TRBV9 and TRBJ2-3 gives the whole variable domain DSGVTQTPKHLITATGQRVTLRCSPRSGDLSVYWYQQSLDQGLQFLIQYYNGEERAKGNILERFSAQQFPDLHSELNLSSLELGDSALYFCASSPRGGASDTQYFGPGTRLTVL.

The genes are TRBV7-9 and TRBJ1-4; D call uncertain. The CDR3 covers 14 residues. The ends were cut back, 3 bases at V and 8 bases at J, with 13 bases in the middle. The germline V gene encodes CDR1 SEHNR and CDR2 FQNEAQ (reference sequence). CDR3 sequence (DNA): TGTGCCAGCAGCTTGGGTGCGCAGGAAGAAAAACTGTTTTTT. This encodes CASSLGAQEEKLFF.

This sequence joins TRBV15 and TRBJ1-3; no clear D gene. The CDR3 has 13 amino acids. Germline CDR1 reads LNHNV; CDR2 reads YYDKDF (reference sequence). Trimming removed 0 bases from V and 9 bases from J, with 9 bases in between. This CDR3 reads CATSRDWVSTIYF. The CDR3 DNA follows: TGTGCCACCAGCAGAGATTGGGTCAGCACCATATATTTT.

The CDR3 region has the DNA TGTGCCATCAGTGCCGACAGGGCCAAAGGCTACGAGCAGTACTTC. This sequence encodes CAISADRAKGYEQYF. The chain combines TRBV10-3 with TRBJ2-7, with 7 bases matching TRBD1. Trimming removed 4 bases from V and 3 bases from J; junction bases left unmatched: 9. CDR3 length: 15 residues. Germline CDR1 reads ENHRY; CDR2 reads SYGVKD.

This clone was detected a few times. This chain connects TRBV14 to TRBJ1-1; D gene unclear. The CDR3 sequence is 14 residues long. CDR1 is SGHDN and CDR2 is FVKESK in the germline V gene. Deletions cut 4 bases from V and 7 bases from J, with 16 bases between. CDR3 DNA: TGTGCCAGCAGCCGGCAGCAGGACCGCTATGAAGCTTTCTTT. Protein product: CASSRQQDRYEAFF.

The chain links TRBV5-1 to TRBJ2-1, with D tentatively TRBD2 (6 bases). The CDR3 spans 18 residues. Trimming removed 4 bases at V and 7 bases at J, with 27 bases between. Germline V gene lookup returns CDR1 SGHRS and CDR2 YFSETQ. CDR3 residues: CASSLGPVGRGTLNEQFF. The CDR3 nucleotides read TGCGCCAGCAGCCTCGGCCCGGTCGGGAGAGGGACCCTGAATGAGCAGTTCTTC.

The J gene is TRBJ1-1, the V gene TRBV7-3, with 9 bases fitting TRBD1. The CDR3 is 14 amino acids. J was trimmed by 4 bases and V by 5 bases; bases with no gene match: 5. The germline gives CDR1 SGHTA, CDR2 FQGTGA. The CDR3 reads CASSEHRGLTEAFF. The DNA for the CDR3 is TGTGCCAGCAGCGAACACAGGGGGCTCACTGAAGCTTTCTTT.

V usage is TRBV7-2 and J usage is TRBJ1-4, with 7 bases that match TRBD1. With 0 bases clipped from V and 8 bases from J, the junction kept 6 bases outside the gene matches. In germline, CDR1 is SGHTA, CDR2 FQGNSA. The CDR3 consists of 15 residues. In DNA form, the CDR3 reads TGTGCCAGCAGCTTAGCCCCAGGGGGTGGAGAAAAACTGTTTTTT. This gives the protein CASSLAPGGGEKLFF. The full variable domain, in which reference TRBV7-2 and TRBJ1-4 provide the parts outside the CDR3, is GAGVSQSPSNKVTEKGKDVELRCDPISGHTALYWYRQSLGQGLEFLIYFQGNSAPDKSGLPSDRFSAERTGGSVSTLTIQRTQQEDSAVYLCASSLAPGGGEKLFFGSGTQLSVL.

The chain links TRBV9 to TRBJ1-2; possible D gene TRBD1, 5 bases. CDR1 SGDLS and CDR2 YYNGEE come from the germline V gene. This CDR3 region has 13 residues. V dropped 5 bases and J dropped 3 bases, with 11 bases sitting between them. CDR3: CASRTTGDYGYTF. As DNA, the CDR3 is TGTGCCAGCAGGACCACGGGGGACTATGGCTACACCTTC. The full variable domain, completed using reference TRBV9 and TRBJ1-2, is DSGVTQTPKHLITATGQRVTLRCSPRSGDLSVYWYQQSLDQGLQFLIQYYNGEERAKGNILERFSAQQFPDLHSELNLSSLELGDSALYFCASRTTGDYGYTFGSGTRLTVV.

This chain uses TRBV11-2 with TRBJ2-2; D gene ambiguous. This CDR3 has 16 amino acids. V was shortened by 3 bases and J by 5 bases, with 16 bases between the two germline ends. Germline loops: CDR1 SGHAT, CDR2 FQNNGV. The CDR3 sequence: CASSFSSVSGTGELFF. In DNA form, the CDR3 reads TGTGCCAGCAGCTTTTCTTCGGTATCGGGTACCGGGGAGCTGTTTTTT.

V gene TRBV25-1 combines with J gene TRBJ1-6; D is possibly TRBD1 (6 bases). Germline CDR1 and CDR2: MGHDK and SYGVNS. CDR3 length equals 13 residues. V dropped 6 bases and J dropped 8 bases, with 11 bases sitting between them. The CDR3 DNA follows: TGTGCCAGCAGGAAATCAGGGGATTCACCCCTCCACTTT. It yields the protein CASRKSGDSPLHF. Variable domain in full (rest from reference TRBV25-1 and TRBJ1-6): EADIYQTPRYLVIGTGKKITLECSQTMGHDKMYWYQQDPGMELHLIHYSYGVNSTEKGDLSSESTVSRIRTEHFPLTLESARPSHTSQYLCASRKSGDSPLHFGNGTRLTVT.

The chain uses TRBV7-2 and TRBJ1-5, with D unresolved. The CDR3 consists of 15 residues. Looked up from germline, CDR1 is SGHTA and CDR2 is FQGNSA. The V end lost 2 bases, the J end lost 2 bases, and 10 bases lay between the germline ends. The CDR3 is CASSLRSGRNQPQHF. CDR3 in DNA: TGTGCCAGCAGCTTACGTTCTGGTCGCAATCAGCCCCAGCATTTT. Supplemented by reference TRBV7-2 and TRBJ1-5, the full variable domain reads GAGVSQSPSNKVTEKGKDVELRCDPISGHTALYWYRQSLGQGLEFLIYFQGNSAPDKSGLPSDRFSAERTGGSVSTLTIQRTQQEDSAVYLCASSLRSGRNQPQHFGDGTRLSIL.